This entry lists 15 T cell receptor beta chains sequenced from one sample in a study of blood T cell repertoires in COVID-19. Method: immunoSEQ multiplex PCR; TCRdb's copy keeps in-frame clones and lacks some. Altogether about 80,000 clones are present, less than 85% being singletons, with the ten largest covering about a sixth. The sequenced material came from peripheral blood. These receptors were taken from a man between 65 and 85 years old with active or convalescent COVID-19.

The chain recombines TRBV2 with TRBJ1-5; TRBD1 is a possible D gene (5 bases). V was pared by 5 bases and J by 0 bases, with 8 bases between. Per germline, CDR1 SNHLY and CDR2 FYNNEI. The CDR3 has 14 amino acids. For the CDR3, the DNA is TGTGCCAGCAGTCGCAGGGTTAGCAATCAGCCCCAGCATTTT. It specifies CASSRRVSNQPQHF.

This sequence joins TRBV2 and TRBJ2-7; TRBD1 aligns across 10 bases. The junction had 9 bases not matched to a gene; V was cut back by 5 bases and J by 5 bases. This CDR3 region has 15 residues. CDR1 and CDR2 from the germline V gene are SNHLY and FYNNEI. CDR3 nucleotide sequence: TGTGCCAGCAGTCCGGGACAGGGGCGCCTAAACGAGCAGTACTTC. Protein sequence: CASSPGQGRLNEQYF.

The gene calls are TRBV2 and TRBJ1-6, with 9 bases that match TRBD1. With V trimmed by 6 bases and J by 6 bases, 3 bases remained unmatched. The CDR3 sequence is 14 residues long. Per germline, CDR1 SNHLY and CDR2 FYNNEI. The CDR3 DNA sequence: TGTGCCAGCAGCGGGACAGGGATTAATTCACCCCTCCACTTT. Translation gives CASSGTGINSPLHF.

This clone has a handful of counts. This chain links TRBV5-4 with TRBJ1-1, with TRBD1 matching over 11 bases. The length of the CDR3 is 15 residues. The V gene end was trimmed by 2 bases and the J gene end by 5 bases; junction bases not matched to a gene: 5. Germline lookup yields CDR1 SGHNT and CDR2 YYREEE (reference sequence). As DNA, the CDR3 is TGTGCCAGCAGCTTCGGGGGACAGGGGGTAACTGAAGCTTTCTTT. As protein: CASSFGGQGVTEAFF.

The chain has TRBV24-1 and TRBJ2-5; D is ambiguous. Germline V lookup: CDR1 KGHDR, CDR2 SFDVKD. V was trimmed by 4 bases and J by 5 bases, leaving 7 bases between them. The CDR3 is made up of 12 amino acids. The CDR3 loop is CATSDLLETQYF. The CDR3 nucleotides are TGTGCCACCAGTGACCTGTTGGAGACCCAGTACTTC.

This chain links TRBV15 with TRBJ2-5; D possibly corresponds to TRBD2 (6 bases). Trimming stripped 6 bases from V and 3 bases from J, with 17 bases between. The CDR3 length is 15 residues. Germline V lookup: CDR1 LNHNV, CDR2 YYDKDF (reference sequence). The chain's CDR3 is CATRRPGLMEETQYF. Here the CDR3 DNA reads TGTGCCACCAGAAGACCGGGACTGATGGAAGAGACCCAGTACTTC. The full variable domain, its missing parts supplied by reference TRBV15 and TRBJ2-5, is DAMVIQNPRYQVTQFGKPVTLSCSQTLNHNVMYWYQQKSSQAPKLLFHYYDKDFNNEADTPDNFQSRRPNTSFCFLDIRSPGLGDTAMYLCATRRPGLMEETQYFGPGTRLLVL.

The chain employs TRBV6-1 and TRBJ1-4, with D possibly being TRBD1 (6 bases). The CDR3 has 16 residues. Germline CDR1 is MNHNS and CDR2 is SASEGT. Trimming removed 1 base from V and 5 bases from J, with 14 bases in between. CDR3 loop: CASSEGSTGTNEKLFF. In DNA form, the CDR3 reads TGTGCCAGCAGTGAAGGGTCGACAGGCACAAATGAAAAACTGTTTTTT.

This sequence joins TRBV7-9 and TRBJ1-2; 8 bases are a match to TRBD1. Trimming took 5 bases from V and 8 from J; bases not matched to a gene: 10. The germline V gene has CDR1 SEHNR and CDR2 FQNEAQ (reference sequence). The CDR3 is made up of 14 amino acids. In nucleotides, the CDR3 is TGTGCCAGCAGCCGAGACAGGGGAGACGGAGGCTACACCTTC. Translated, it gives CASSRDRGDGGYTF.

This chain joins TRBV30 and TRBJ2-5; 7 nucleotides match TRBD1. V dropped 5 bases and J dropped 4; count of bases not matched to a gene: 7. The CDR3 consists of 13 residues. CDR1 and CDR2 (germline): GTSNPN, SVGIG (reference sequence). CDR3 region: CAWVPPGGETQYF. The CDR3 DNA sequence: TGTGCCTGGGTACCTCCAGGGGGAGAGACCCAGTACTTC.

V and J are TRBV5-1 and TRBJ1-5, with 7 bases identical to TRBD1. V gave up 0 bases and J gave up 5 bases; unmatched junction bases: 5. Per germline, CDR1 SGHRS and CDR2 YFSETQ. CDR3 length equals 15 residues. The CDR3 DNA follows: TGCGCCAGCAGCTTGGAGGGACAGAGTTATCAGCCCCAGCATTTT. Its protein is CASSLEGQSYQPQHF.

This chain connects TRBV28 to TRBJ2-5; D perhaps matches TRBD2 (5 bases). CDR1 and CDR2 from the germline V gene are MDHEN and SYDVKM. CDR3 length equals 13 residues. Between the trimmed V and J ends, which lost 11 bases and 2 bases, there was a span of 15 bases. The chain's CDR3 is CASREQNQETQYF. CDR3 in DNA: TGTGCCTCCCGGGAACAGAATCAAGAGACCCAGTACTTC.

V is TRBV30 and J is TRBJ1-3; the match to TRBD1 covers 11 bases. This CDR3 contains 16 residues. V was pared by 4 bases and J by 3 bases, with 8 bases of the junction left unmatched. The germline CDR1 and CDR2 sequences are GTSNPN and SVGIG (reference sequence). CDR3 sequence: CAWTTGQGAVGNTIYF. As DNA, the CDR3 is TGTGCCTGGACTACCGGACAGGGGGCTGTTGGAAACACCATATATTTT.

This sequence joins TRBV19 and TRBJ1-2, with unresolved D. The CDR3 runs 14 residues. Germline V gene sequence: CDR1 LNHDA, CDR2 SQIVND (reference sequence). The V end lost 7 bases, the J end lost 0 bases, and 12 bases lay between the germline ends. The CDR3 region has the DNA TGTGCCAGTATTCGCCCCGAGTCTAACTATGGCTACACCTTC. This sequence encodes CASIRPESNYGYTF.

This chain links TRBV3-1 (or the pseudogene TRBV3-2) with TRBJ2-3; weak D call: TRBD2 (6 bases). Germline V CDR1 and CDR2: LGHDT, YNNKEL (reference sequence). CDR3 length equals 14 residues. Trimming left V 10 bases short and J 4 bases short, with 18 bases between. CDR3: CATLGRGKSDTQYF. The CDR3 DNA reads as TGTGCCACCCTAGGGCGGGGAAAATCAGATACGCAGTATTTT.

Only one count was recorded for this clone. The chain links TRBV25-1 to TRBJ1-2; D unresolved. The CDR3 totals 12 residues. CDR1 and CDR2 (germline): MGHDK, SYGVNS. The V end lost 1 base, the J end lost 5 bases, and 5 bases lay between the germline ends. In nucleotides, the CDR3 is TGTGCCAGCAGTGAATCGCGGTATGGCTACACCTTC. It yields the protein CASSESRYGYTF.